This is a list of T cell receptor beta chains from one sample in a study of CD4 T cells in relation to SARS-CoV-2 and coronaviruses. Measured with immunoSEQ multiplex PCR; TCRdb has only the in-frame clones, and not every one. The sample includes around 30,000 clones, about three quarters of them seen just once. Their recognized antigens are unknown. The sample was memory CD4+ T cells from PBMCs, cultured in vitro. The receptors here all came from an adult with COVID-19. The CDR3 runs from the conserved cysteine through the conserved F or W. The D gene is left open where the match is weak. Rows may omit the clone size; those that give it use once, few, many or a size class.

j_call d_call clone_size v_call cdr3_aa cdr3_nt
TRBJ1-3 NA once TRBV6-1 CASSENPTGSGNTIYF TGTGCCAGCAGTGAAAATCCCACCGGGTCAGGAAACACCATATATTTT
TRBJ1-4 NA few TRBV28 CASSLHEKLFF TGTGCCAGCAGTTTACATGAAAAACTGTTTTTT
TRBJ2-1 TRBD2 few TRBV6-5 CASSVTSGDYNEQFF TGTGCCAGCAGCGTAACTAGCGGGGACTACAATGAGCAGTTCTTC
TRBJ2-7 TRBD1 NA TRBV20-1 CSADRAEQYF TGCAGTGCCGACAGGGCCGAGCAGTACTTC
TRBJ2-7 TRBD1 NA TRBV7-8 CASSSGTGVPYEQYF TGTGCCAGCAGCTCCGGGACAGGGGTCCCCTACGAGCAGTACTTC
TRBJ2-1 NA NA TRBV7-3 CASSLTRDSYNEQFF TGTGCCAGCAGCTTAACTCGGGATTCCTACAATGAGCAGTTCTTC
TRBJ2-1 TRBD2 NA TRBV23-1 CASSQYLAGAALLDEQFF TGCGCCAGCAGTCAGTATCTAGCGGGGGCAGCCCTCCTCGATGAGCAGTTCTTC
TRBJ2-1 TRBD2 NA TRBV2 CASLLAGVEQFF TGTGCCAGCCTACTAGCGGGAGTGGAGCAGTTCTTC
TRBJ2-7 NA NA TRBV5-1 CASSLASGPLSYEQYF TGCGCCAGCAGCTTGGCGTCAGGGCCCCTCTCCTACGAGCAGTACTTC
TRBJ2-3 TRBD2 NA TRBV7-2 CASSLRGRNGDTQYF TGTGCCAGCAGCTTACGCGGGAGAAACGGAGATACGCAGTATTTT
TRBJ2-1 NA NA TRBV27 CASRKSSGSYNEQFF TGTGCCAGCAGAAAAAGTAGCGGTTCCTACAATGAGCAGTTCTTC
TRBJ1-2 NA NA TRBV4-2 CAVRRNLRYGYTF TGTGCCGTTAGGAGGAATTTGCGCTATGGCTACACCTTC
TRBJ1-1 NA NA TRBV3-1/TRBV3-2 CASSRADGTGAFF TGTGCCAGCAGCCGAGCGGACGGTACAGGGGCTTTCTTT
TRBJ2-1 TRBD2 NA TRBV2 CAITGERENASGRAYNEQFF TGTGCCATCACGGGGGAACGGGAAAACGCTAGCGGGAGGGCCTACAATGAGCAGTTCTTC
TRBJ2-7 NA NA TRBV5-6 CASSLKGSNIGYEQYF TGTGCCAGCAGCTTGAAGGGATCAAACATTGGGTACGAGCAGTACTTC
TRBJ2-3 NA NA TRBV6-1 CASSENGENTQYF TGTGCCAGCAGTGAAAACGGGGAAAATACGCAGTATTTT
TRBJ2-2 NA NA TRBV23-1 CASSQSGWGALNTGELFF TGCGCCAGCAGTCAATCGGGTTGGGGGGCCCTGAACACCGGGGAGCTGTTTTTT
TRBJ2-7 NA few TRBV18 CASSGFMGQRTYEQYF TGTGCCAGCTCGGGGTTTATGGGGCAGAGGACTTACGAGCAGTACTTC
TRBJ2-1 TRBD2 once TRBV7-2 CASSHRTSGLNEQFF TGTGCCAGCAGCCATCGGACTAGCGGGCTGAATGAGCAGTTCTTC
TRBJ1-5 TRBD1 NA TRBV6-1 CASSDRGLSNQPQHF TGTGCCAGCAGTGACAGGGGGCTCAGCAATCAGCCCCAGCATTTT
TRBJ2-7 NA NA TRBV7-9 CASSSRVSVEQYF TGTGCCAGCAGCTCCAGGGTCTCCGTCGAGCAGTACTTC
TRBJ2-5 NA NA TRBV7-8 CATRPGLWINVAQYF TGTGCCACCCGGCCGGGACTCTGGATAAATGTGGCCCAGTACTTC
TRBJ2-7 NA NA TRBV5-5 CASSLGGGHPYEQYF TGTGCCAGCAGCTTGGGGGGGGGACATCCTTACGAGCAGTACTTC
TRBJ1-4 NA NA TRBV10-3 CAISETREGREKLFF TGTGCCATCAGTGAGACGAGGGAGGGGCGTGAAAAACTGTTTTTT
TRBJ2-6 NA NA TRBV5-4 CASSLQGMSSGANVLTF TGTGCCAGCAGCTTGCAGGGAATGAGCTCTGGGGCCAACGTCCTGACTTTC
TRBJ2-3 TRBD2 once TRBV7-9 CASSWASGSGDTQYF TGTGCCAGCAGCTGGGCTAGCGGGAGTGGAGATACGCAGTATTTT
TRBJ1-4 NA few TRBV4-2 CASSQEVGQGGEEKLFF TGTGCCAGCAGCCAAGAGGTGGGGCAGGGCGGTGAGGAAAAACTGTTTTTT
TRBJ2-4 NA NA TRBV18 CASSPGWENIQYF TGTGCCAGCTCACCAGGGTGGGAAAACATTCAGTACTTC
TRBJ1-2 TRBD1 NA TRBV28 CASSLPGQVYGYTF TGTGCCAGCAGTTTACCGGGACAGGTTTATGGCTACACCTTC
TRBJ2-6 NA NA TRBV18 CASSPSMGTTSGANVLTF TGTGCCAGCTCACCGTCGATGGGGACCACCTCTGGGGCCAACGTCCTGACTTTC
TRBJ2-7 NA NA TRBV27 CASRQLPGRYEQYF TGTGCCAGCAGGCAACTTCCAGGGAGGTACGAGCAGTACTTC